The T cell receptor (beta chain) under discussion was sequenced for a study of blood T cell repertoires in COVID-19. Whole-study context: From T cells, B-cell-depleted T cells, or PBMCs came the material, which was cDNA or gDNA.

For this clone: Other DNA sequences in this specimen translate into the identical CDR3.

Produced via immunoSEQ multiplex PCR; TCRdb's table is partial and in-frame only. The sample includes hundreds of thousands of clones, 70% to 90% of them seen just once. Sequencing used PBMCs or T cells enriched from blood (not recorded which). The sequence was collected from a woman aged 60 to 75 who had recovered from COVID-19.

This CDR3 is CASSSGTPNTGELFF. DNA of the CDR3: TGTGCCAGCAGCTCTGGGACTCCGAACACCGGGGAGCTGTTTTTT. The genes are TRBV5-4 and TRBJ2-2; TRBD2 might be the D (6 bases). Trimming cost V 3 bases and J 0 bases, with 9 bases left between them. The CDR3 totals 15 residues. In germline, CDR1 is SGHNT, CDR2 YYREEE (reference sequence).